The source of this TCR beta chain is a study of T-cell memory formation after mild COVID-19. About the study: Clustering of TCRs was largely donor specific.

Germline CDR1 is SEHNR and CDR2 is FQNEAQ (reference sequence). CDR3 length equals 14 residues. Trimming at V came to 11 bases and at J to 4 bases, leaving 13 bases not matched to a gene. TCRdb reprocessed the 5' RACE reads with MiXCR, giving one entry per CDR3 protein. Of about 82,000 distinct CDR3 sequences in the sample, about 13% were seen once. This clonotype was picked up a small number of times. What it recognizes is unknown. Findings of the study overall: There was a balanced CD4/CD8 profile in clones contracting day 15 to 85, and later expanders leaned CD4+.

The sequencing input was PBMCs or a T cell subset sorted from them (not recorded which). The TCR was taken from a man aged 18 to 30 who had mild COVID-19 (a few samples of this study predate the infection). Cell type and time point are not known. V and J are TRBV7-9 and TRBJ1-1; 7 nucleotides match TRBD1. In DNA form, the CDR3 reads TGTGCCGGCTTCTCACAGGGGAAGGCCACTGAAGCTTTCTTT. This sequence encodes CAGFSQGKATEAFF.